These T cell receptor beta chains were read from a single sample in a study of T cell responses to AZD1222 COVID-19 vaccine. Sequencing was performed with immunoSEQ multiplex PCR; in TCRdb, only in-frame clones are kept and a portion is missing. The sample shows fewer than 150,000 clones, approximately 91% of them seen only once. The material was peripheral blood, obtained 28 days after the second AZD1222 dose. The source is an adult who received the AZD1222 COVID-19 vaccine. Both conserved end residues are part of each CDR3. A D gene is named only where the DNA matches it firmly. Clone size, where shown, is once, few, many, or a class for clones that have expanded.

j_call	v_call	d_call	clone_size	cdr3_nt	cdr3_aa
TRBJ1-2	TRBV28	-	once	TGTGCCAGCAGCTCTCCTTCCGGCGAAAGCCGGGGATACACCTTC	CASSSPSGESRGYTF
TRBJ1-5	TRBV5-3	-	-	TGTGCCAGAAGCCCGGCTGACTGCTGTAATCAGCCCCAGCATTTT	CARSPADCCNQPQHF
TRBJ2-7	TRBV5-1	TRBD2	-	TGCGCCAGCAGCTTCCCAGCGGGAGGAGTCGAGGAGCAGTACTTC	CASSFPAGGVEEQYF
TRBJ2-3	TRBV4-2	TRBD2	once	TGTGCCAGCAGCCAAGACCCCCCAGCGGGGGGCACAGATACGCAGTATTTT	CASSQDPPAGGTDTQYF
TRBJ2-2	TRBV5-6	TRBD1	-	TGTGCCAGCAGCTTGTTGGGACAGGGGGACACCGGGGAGCTGTTTTTT	CASSLLGQGDTGELFF
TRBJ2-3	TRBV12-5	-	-	TGTGCTAGTGGTTGGACTAGCACAGATACGCAGTATTTT	CASGWTSTDTQYF
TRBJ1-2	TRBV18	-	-	TGTGCCAGCTCACCGAGAAGCGGCCTCTATGGCTACACCTTC	CASSPRSGLYGYTF
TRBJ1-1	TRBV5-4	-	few	TGTGCCAGCAGCCCCACAGGGACGAACACTGAAGCTTTCTTT	CASSPTGTNTEAFF
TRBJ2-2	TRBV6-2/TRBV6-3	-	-	TGTGCCAGCAGTTCGGAAACGCCGCCCGGGGAGCTGTTTTTT	CASSSETPPGELFF
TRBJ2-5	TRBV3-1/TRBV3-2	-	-	TGTGCCAGCAGCCTACAAGAGACCCAGTACTTC	CASSLQETQYF
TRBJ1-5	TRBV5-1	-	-	TGCGCCAGCAGCTTGTCAGGCGGCAATCAGCCCCAGCATTTT	CASSLSGGNQPQHF
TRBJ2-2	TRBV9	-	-	TGTGCCAGCAGCCTAACTGTCAGGGCAAACACCGGGGAGCTGTTTTTT	CASSLTVRANTGELFF
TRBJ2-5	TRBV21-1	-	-	TGTGCCAGCAGCTGGACTGTGCACAGGGTGACCCAGTACTTC	CASSWTVHRVTQYF
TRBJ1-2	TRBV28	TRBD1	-	TGTGCCAGCAGTTCGGACAGGGGGTATGGCTACACCTTC	CASSSDRGYGYTF